A single sample is the source of the 28 T cell receptor beta chains below, sequenced in a study of blood T cells in healthy people across ages. PCR was performed a second time for 7 to 11 cycles using a sample-barcoded 5' primer and a J-beta primer mix. TCRdb used MiXCR to reprocess the 5' RACE reads, holding one entry per CDR3 protein. The table records about 680,000 distinct CDR3 sequences, approximately 50% of them present only once. Sequenced: blood. All receptors come from an older woman in good health.

With regard to this clonotype: Just one base apart from a much larger clone, this may be a read error. The chain uses TRBV7-7 and TRBJ2-1; 9 nucleotides line up with TRBD2. This CDR3 is built from 15 residues. V was pared by 5 bases and J by 6 bases, with 8 bases of the junction left unmatched. Germline V gene data show CDR1 as SSHAT and CDR2 as FNYEAQ (reference sequence). CDR3 sequence reads: CASSPQRAGGNEQFF. CDR3 nucleotides: TGTGCCAGCAGCCCGCAACGAGCGGGAGGCAATGAGCAGTTCTTC. The variable domain in full, with the rest retrieved from reference TRBV7-7 and TRBJ2-1, is GAGVSQSPRYKVTKRGQDVTLRCDPISSHATLYWYQQALGQGPEFLTYFNYEAQPDKSGLPSDRFSAERPEGSISTLTIQRTEQRDSAMYRCASSPQRAGGNEQFFGPGTRLTVL.

This clonotype has a handful of counts. CDR3: CSVVESGKLFF. The CDR3 nucleotides are TGCAGCGTTGTCGAGAGTGGAAAACTGTTTTTT. This chain links TRBV29-1 with TRBJ1-4; D not certain. Germline V lookup: CDR1 SQVTM, CDR2 ANQGSEA. V lost 4 bases to trimming and J lost 10 bases, with 10 bases between them. The CDR3 sequence is 11 residues long.

This clonotype was found a few times. The V gene is TRBV5-1, the J gene TRBJ2-5; perhaps TRBD1 as D (7 bases). The CDR3 loop spans 17 amino acids. V was pared by 0 bases and J by 5 bases, with 20 bases between. Germline V gene data show CDR1 as SGHRS and CDR2 as YFSETQ. CDR3 sequence (DNA): TGCGCCAGCAGCTTGGGACAGGGACTTTGGCTGGGGGAGACCCAGTACTTC. Translating gives CASSLGQGLWLGETQYF.

Notes on this clonotype: It may be a read error: a sequence one base away is much more abundant. The chain links TRBV20-1 to TRBJ2-2, with TRBD2 identical over 8 bases. Germline V lookup: CDR1 DFQATT, CDR2 SNEGSKA (reference sequence). The CDR3 spans 14 residues. The J segment lost 4 bases and the V segment lost 6 bases, leaving 7 bases of the junction unmatched. The CDR3 reads CSASGSAGTGELFF. The CDR3 DNA follows: TGCAGTGCCAGCGGGAGTGCAGGCACCGGGGAGCTGTTTTTT.

The sample holds a few counts of this clonotype. The rearrangement links TRBV29-1 to TRBJ1-2; unclear D gene. The V end lost 2 bases, the J end lost 4 bases, and 11 bases lay between the germline ends. The germline CDR1 and CDR2 sequences are SQVTM and ANQGSEA. This CDR3 has 13 residues. The CDR3 is CSVETAVSYGYTF. Here the CDR3 DNA reads TGCAGCGTTGAAACGGCAGTCTCCTATGGCTACACCTTC.

This clonotype was counted only a few times. The V gene is TRBV25-1, the J gene TRBJ2-5; no definite D call. The CDR3 is made up of 11 amino acids. Per germline, CDR1 MGHDK and CDR2 SYGVNS. The ends were cut back, 4 bases at V and 5 bases at J, with 5 bases in the middle. CDR3 residues: CASSVWETQYF. DNA of the CDR3: TGTGCCAGCAGTGTCTGGGAGACCCAGTACTTC. Full variable domain (outside the CDR3, taken from reference TRBV25-1 and TRBJ2-5): EADIYQTPRYLVIGTGKKITLECSQTMGHDKMYWYQQDPGMELHLIHYSYGVNSTEKGDLSSESTVSRIRTEHFPLTLESARPSHTSQYLCASSVWETQYFGPGTRLLVL.

The gene calls are TRBV6-6 and TRBJ1-6; TRBD1 agrees at 10 bases. The CDR3 has 13 amino acids. Trimming at V came to 7 bases and at J to 9 bases, leaving 3 bases not matched to a gene. The germline V gene encodes CDR1 MNHNY and CDR2 SVGAGI (reference sequence). The CDR3 protein is CASTGTGASPLHF. CDR3 sequence (DNA): TGTGCCAGCACAGGGACAGGGGCTTCACCCCTCCACTTT.

The sample holds one count of this clonotype. The chain uses TRBV6-5 and TRBJ2-1, with TRBD2 matching 9 bases. Per germline, CDR1 MNHEY and CDR2 SVGAGI. The CDR3 sequence is 14 residues long. The J segment lost 9 bases and the V segment lost 5 bases, leaving 8 bases of the junction unmatched. CDR3 sequence: CASSGASGKREQFF. The CDR3 nucleotides are TGTGCCAGCAGTGGGGCTAGCGGGAAGCGTGAGCAGTTCTTC.

V gene TRBV28 combines with J gene TRBJ1-1; 10 bases are a match to TRBD1. CDR3 size: 16 residues. Germline values: CDR1 MDHEN, CDR2 SYDVKM. The V segment lost 5 bases and the J segment 1 base; nucleotides outside the gene matches: 7. The CDR3 DNA reads as TGTGCCAGCAGTGACCGACAGGGGGCGGGGAACACTGAAGCTTTCTTT. Translated, it gives CASSDRQGAGNTEAFF.

As to this clonotype: A much more abundant neighbour one base away suggests this may be a read error. This sequence joins TRBV29-1 and TRBJ2-7, with D perhaps TRBD1 or TRBD2 (5 bases each). V was shortened by 7 bases and J by 2 bases, with 12 bases between the two germline ends. CDR3 length equals 12 residues. CDR1 is SQVTM, CDR2 ANQGSEA, per germline. CDR3 nucleotides: TGCAGCGAGATGGGACGGACCTACGAGCAGTACTTC. Protein: CSEMGRTYEQYF.

This clonotype came up a few times. The genes are TRBV9 and TRBJ2-1; D tentatively fits TRBD1 or TRBD2 (5 bases each). The germline CDR1 and CDR2 sequences are SGDLS and YYNGEE. Trimming shortened V by 3 bases and J by 4 bases, and 14 bases separated the two germline ends. The CDR3 is 15 residues long. The CDR3 here is CASSARDAPYNEQFF. CDR3 nucleotide sequence: TGTGCCAGCAGCGCCCGGGACGCCCCATACAATGAGCAGTTCTTC.

The chain couples TRBV28 to TRBJ1-2; D perhaps matches TRBD1 (5 bases). Germline lookup yields CDR1 MDHEN and CDR2 SYDVKM. This CDR3 contains 13 residues. Trimming shortened V by 7 bases and J by 2 bases, and 11 bases separated the two germline ends. CDR3 in amino acids: CASTGVSNYGYTF. CDR3 in DNA: TGTGCCAGCACGGGGGTATCAAACTATGGCTACACCTTC.

Only a few counts were recorded for this clonotype. CDR3 in amino acids: CASSFRQGQDTQYF. CDR3 coding DNA: TGTGCCAGCAGCTTTAGACAGGGACAAGATACGCAGTATTTT. This sequence joins TRBV9 and TRBJ2-3; 7 bases line up with TRBD1. Germline CDR1 reads SGDLS; CDR2 reads YYNGEE. This CDR3 region has 14 residues. V gave up 4 bases and J gave up 5 bases; unmatched junction bases: 7. The complete variable domain, with remaining parts taken from reference TRBV9 and TRBJ2-3, reads DSGVTQTPKHLITATGQRVTLRCSPRSGDLSVYWYQQSLDQGLQFLIQYYNGEERAKGNILERFSAQQFPDLHSELNLSSLELGDSALYFCASSFRQGQDTQYFGPGTRLTVL.

The rearrangement uses TRBV20-1 and TRBJ2-3, with 7 bases identical to TRBD2. V shed 6 bases, J shed 6 bases, and the junction held 12 bases outside the gene matches. Per the germline V gene, CDR1 is DFQATT and CDR2 is SNEGSKA (reference sequence). This CDR3 contains 14 residues. The CDR3 nucleotides are TGCAGTGCCAGACAGCGGGGAGGTAGGGATACGCAGTATTTT. Protein sequence: CSARQRGGRDTQYF.

The gene calls are TRBV5-1 and TRBJ1-6; D is uncertain. This CDR3 region has 9 residues. CDR1 and CDR2 from the germline V gene are SGHRS and YFSETQ. V was shortened by 5 bases and J by 12 bases, with 3 bases between the two germline ends. The CDR3 reads CASRGPLHF. CDR3 nucleotides: TGCGCCAGCAGAGGACCCCTCCACTTT.

This clonotype was recorded only once. This sequence joins TRBV13 and TRBJ1-2; weak D call: TRBD1 (6 bases). The CDR3 spans 14 residues. The V end lost 6 bases, the J end lost 8 bases, and 19 bases lay between the germline ends. Germline-derived CDR1 and CDR2 are PRHDT and FYEKMQ (reference sequence). CDR3 amino acids: CASSLRDRIHGYTF. In nucleotides, the CDR3 is TGTGCCAGCAGTCTAAGAGACAGGATCCACGGCTACACCTTC. Full variable domain (rest looked up from reference TRBV13 and TRBJ1-2): AAGVIQSPRHLIKEKRETATLKCYPIPRHDTVYWYQQGPGQDPQFLISFYEKMQSDKGSIPDRFSAQQFSDYHSELNMSSLELGDSALYFCASSLRDRIHGYTFGSGTRLTVV.

The CDR3 sequence: CASRRGSAEAFF. The CDR3 DNA follows: TGTGCCAGCAGAAGGGGGTCGGCTGAAGCTTTCTTT. The J gene is TRBJ1-1, the V gene TRBV6-5; D possibly corresponds to TRBD1 (6 bases). The CDR3 totals 12 residues. The V and J ends lost 6 bases and 6 bases respectively, with 11 bases between them. Germline V gene lookup returns CDR1 MNHEY and CDR2 SVGAGI.

This clonotype was seen a few times. V gene TRBV6-2 or TRBV6-3 combines with J gene TRBJ2-5; 10 positions match TRBD2. The J call may be in error: the DNA end matches TRBJ2-7 better. CDR1 is MNHEY and CDR2 is SVGEGT in the germline V gene. This CDR3 has 15 amino acids. CDR3 protein: CASSYGLAGVYEQYF. The CDR3, as DNA: TGTGCCAGCAGTTACGGGCTAGCGGGAGTTTACGAGCAGTACTTC.

In this sample, this clonotype turned up a few times. The chain couples TRBV29-1 to TRBJ1-2, with D tentatively TRBD1 (5 bases). This CDR3 is 13 amino acids long. The V gene lost 6 bases and the J gene lost 8 bases, with 19 bases spanning the gap. Germline CDR1 and CDR2: SQVTM and ANQGSEA. CDR3: CSVFTGYLVGYTF. The CDR3, as DNA: TGCAGCGTCTTTACAGGTTACCTCGTAGGCTACACCTTC.

This chain uses TRBV13 with TRBJ2-7; TRBD2 agrees at 7 bases. The end of the DNA fits TRBJ2-5 better, so the J call may be wrong. From germline, CDR1 is PRHDT and CDR2 FYEKMQ (reference sequence). There are 13 residues in the CDR3. Here the CDR3 reads CASRRLAGETQYF. DNA of the CDR3: TGTGCCAGCAGACGACTAGCTGGAGAGACCCAGTACTTC.

A remark on this clonotype: It may be a read error: a sequence one base away is much more abundant. This chain links TRBV4-1 with TRBJ2-2; 9 bases are shared with TRBD1. The CDR3 contains 20 residues. J gave up 5 bases and V 1 base, and 17 bases lay outside the gene matches. Germline CDR1 is MGHRA and CDR2 is YSYEKL. The CDR3 protein is CASSQVLAFGTGLGTGELFF. The DNA of the CDR3 is TGCGCCAGCAGCCAAGTCCTTGCTTTCGGGACAGGGTTGGGTACCGGGGAGCTGTTTTTT.

This clonotype has more than one count but fewer than ten. This chain connects TRBV20-1 to TRBJ1-4; D call uncertain. This CDR3 comprises 13 residues. The germline gives CDR1 DFQATT, CDR2 SNEGSKA (reference sequence). V was shortened by 0 bases and J by 5 bases, with 7 bases between the two germline ends. The CDR3 region has the DNA TGCAGTGCTAGAGATTACAGCAATGAAAAACTGTTTTTT. It encodes CSARDYSNEKLFF.

This chain uses TRBV7-2 with TRBJ2-4; TRBD2 might be the D (6 bases). CDR1 and CDR2 from the germline V gene are SGHTA and FQGNSA. Trimming took off 1 base at V and 13 bases at J, with 17 bases between the two ends. The CDR3 runs to 14 residues. This chain's CDR3 is CASSLGRGLSWQYF. CDR3 sequence (DNA): TGTGCCAGCAGCTTAGGGAGGGGCCTTTCGTGGCAGTACTTC.

Only a few counts were recorded for this clonotype. This clone may be a read error of a much larger clone one base away. CDR3 nucleotides: TGCAGCGTTGTGACGGTCAACTATGGCTACACCTTC. This gives the protein CSVVTVNYGYTF. This rearrangement joins TRBV29-1 to TRBJ1-2, with D hard to call. The CDR3 is 12 amino acids. Germline CDR1 and CDR2: SQVTM and ANQGSEA. The V gene lost 4 bases and the J gene lost 2 bases, with 8 bases spanning the gap.

V gene TRBV7-2 combines with J gene TRBJ1-6; 9 bases agree with TRBD1. The ends lost 2 bases at V and 6 bases at J; junction bases unmatched: 5. The CDR3 is made up of 16 amino acids. Germline CDR1 SGHTA, CDR2 FQGNSA. CDR3 DNA: TGTGCCAGCAGCTTATACACGGGACAGGGTAATTCACCCCTCCACTTT. Protein sequence: CASSLYTGQGNSPLHF.

On this clonotype itself: An end of the junction does not agree with germline; a read error may underlie this. The chain couples TRBV14 to TRBJ2-1; 10 nucleotides agree with TRBD1. This CDR3 has 14 amino acids. The V gene's germline CDR1 is SGHDN and CDR2 FVKESK. This CDR3 reads CASGQRQGAVEQFF. For the CDR3, the DNA is TGTGCCAGCGGCCAACGACAGGGGGCGGTTGAGCAGTTCTTC. The full variable domain, its missing parts supplied by reference TRBV14 and TRBJ2-1, is EAGVTQFPSHSVIEKGQTVTLRCDPISGHDNLYWYRRVMGKEIKFLLHFVKESKQDESGMPNNRFLAERTGGTYSTLKVQPAELEDSGVYFCASGQRQGAVEQFFGPGTRLTVL.

This chain connects TRBV20-1 to TRBJ2-5; 11 bases map to TRBD2. The CDR3 has 13 amino acids. V lost 5 bases and J lost 6; bases outside the gene matches: 5. In germline, CDR1 is DFQATT, CDR2 SNEGSKA (reference sequence). For the CDR3, the DNA is TGCAGTGCTCCAACTAGCGGGGGACAGACCCAGTACTTC. Its translation: CSAPTSGGQTQYF.

The chain couples TRBV20-1 to TRBJ2-7, with a weak D call TRBD1 (5 bases). CDR1 DFQATT and CDR2 SNEGSKA come from the germline V gene (reference sequence). This CDR3 has 11 residues. The ends were cut back, 3 bases at V and 5 bases at J, with 8 bases in the middle. The CDR3 nucleotides read TGCAGTGCTAGTAGGGGTGACGAGCAGTACTTC. Translating it yields CSASRGDEQYF.